These 24 T cell receptor beta chains came from one sample sequenced in a study of radiotherapy plus CTLA-4 blockade in lung cancer. The protocol was immunoSEQ multiplex PCR, while the TCRdb copy is restricted to in-frame clones and leaves out a portion. The sample includes 30,000 to 35,000 clones, roughly 70% of them seen just once. The sample here was peripheral blood, taken from a patient treated with radiotherapy plus ipilimumab. Receptors were obtained from a human donor with non-small cell lung cancer who had stable disease on radiotherapy plus ipilimumab.

This clone has just a few counts. The chain has TRBV7-2 and TRBJ1-5, with D maybe TRBD1 (5 bases). Trimming left V 5 bases short and J 3 bases short, with 14 bases between. The germline gives CDR1 SGHTA, CDR2 FQGNSA. The CDR3 covers 15 residues. CDR3 sequence reads: CASSLSGLNNQPQHF. The CDR3 bases are TGTGCCAGCAGCCTCTCGGGGCTGAACAATCAGCCCCAGCATTTT.

This clone was seen once. The J gene is TRBJ2-5, the V gene TRBV7-9; 8 bases align to TRBD1. Trimming removed 5 bases from V and 4 bases from J; junction bases left unmatched: 9. This CDR3 has 15 amino acids. Germline assignment: CDR1 SEHNR and CDR2 FQNEAQ (reference sequence). DNA of the CDR3: TGTGCCAGCAGCCCGCTACAGGGGGTAGGAGAGACCCAGTACTTC. Protein sequence: CASSPLQGVGETQYF.

The rearrangement uses TRBV7-2 and TRBJ1-1; 7 bases are shared with TRBD1. The J segment lost 5 bases and the V segment lost 4 bases, leaving 7 bases of the junction unmatched. The germline gives CDR1 SGHTA, CDR2 FQGNSA. This CDR3 region has 14 residues. The CDR3 bases are TGTGCCAGCAGCTCACTACAGGGGAGGACTGAAGCTTTCTTT. Translated, it gives CASSSLQGRTEAFF.

This chain connects TRBV11-2 to TRBJ2-1; D is unclear. V was trimmed by 1 base and J by 8 bases, leaving 6 bases between them. Germline CDR1 reads SGHAT; CDR2 reads FQNNGV. The CDR3 has 12 residues. The CDR3 here is CASSLVPDEQFF. CDR3 bases: TGTGCCAGCAGCTTAGTCCCGGATGAGCAGTTCTTC.

The chain couples TRBV7-9 to TRBJ2-3, with 7 nucleotides matching TRBD2. The CDR3 spans 16 residues. The V gene's germline CDR1 is SEHNR and CDR2 FQNEAQ (reference sequence). After removal of 5 bases from V and 4 bases from J, the junction contained 12 bases not matched to a gene. The CDR3 loop reads CASSLSGRGAADTQYF. Written as DNA, the CDR3 is TGTGCCAGCAGCCTTAGCGGGCGCGGGGCGGCAGATACGCAGTATTTT.

The chain recombines TRBV28 with TRBJ1-2; D may be TRBD1 (6 bases). Germline-derived CDR1 and CDR2 are MDHEN and SYDVKM. This CDR3 has 16 residues. The V gene lost 3 bases and the J gene lost 2 bases, with 16 bases spanning the gap. In DNA, the CDR3 is TGTGCCAGCAGTTTCTGGGGGCGAAACATCAACTATGGCTACACCTTC. Translating it yields CASSFWGRNINYGYTF.

The chain has TRBV4-3 and TRBJ2-7, with D unclear. Per germline, CDR1 LGHNA and CDR2 YSLEER. V lost 0 bases, J lost 2 bases, and 8 bases lay in between. CDR3 length: 14 residues. The CDR3 nucleotides read TGCGCCAGCAGCCAAGACTACAGTACCTACGAGCAGTACTTC. Its protein is CASSQDYSTYEQYF.

The rearrangement links TRBV7-2 to TRBJ1-2; 8 bases align to TRBD1. Unmatched junction bases numbered 13, after V lost 3 bases and J lost 4 bases. The CDR3 runs to 17 residues. CDR1 SGHTA and CDR2 FQGNSA come from the germline V gene. CDR3 residues: CASSFGQGSNPTYGYTF. Here the CDR3 DNA reads TGTGCCAGCAGCTTTGGACAGGGTTCTAACCCCACCTATGGCTACACCTTC.

The chain carries TRBV6-1 and TRBJ1-5, with D hard to call. Germline V gene lookup returns CDR1 MNHNS and CDR2 SASEGT. The germline V and J ends were trimmed by 8 bases and 0 bases, with 11 bases remaining between them. This CDR3 has 14 amino acids. CDR3 region: CASLLANSNQPQHF. For the CDR3, the DNA is TGTGCCAGCCTCCTGGCTAATAGCAATCAGCCCCAGCATTTT.

The gene calls are TRBV11-3 and TRBJ1-1; TRBD1 is a possible D gene (5 bases). The CDR3 totals 16 residues. CDR1 is SGHNT and CDR2 is YENEEA in the germline V gene. The V gene lost 0 bases and the J gene lost 1 base, with 12 bases spanning the gap. CDR3 coding DNA: TGTGCCAGCAGCTTAGATTTGTGGGGGAAGAACACTGAAGCTTTCTTT. This gives the protein CASSLDLWGKNTEAFF.

The V gene is TRBV27, the J gene TRBJ1-2; D unresolved. V gave up 0 bases and J gave up 4 bases, with 9 bases separating them. Germline V gives CDR1 MNHEY, CDR2 SMNVEV (reference sequence). The CDR3 consists of 14 residues. CDR3 loop: CASSLSGAFYGYTF. In DNA, the CDR3 is TGTGCCAGCAGTTTATCGGGAGCGTTCTATGGCTACACCTTC.

The chain links TRBV13 to TRBJ2-7; 8 bases line up with TRBD2. The V and J ends lost 6 bases and 0 bases, in that order; junction bases with no gene match: 7. Germline CDR1 reads PRHDT; CDR2 reads FYEKMQ (reference sequence). The CDR3 extends over 15 amino acids. CDR3 loop: CASRRLAGTSYEQYF. The CDR3 bases are TGTGCCAGCAGGCGCCTAGCGGGCACCTCCTACGAGCAGTACTTC. Looking up the rest from reference TRBV13 and TRBJ2-7 gives the full variable domain: AAGVIQSPRHLIKEKRETATLKCYPIPRHDTVYWYQQGPGQDPQFLISFYEKMQSDKGSIPDRFSAQQFSDYHSELNMSSLELGDSALYFCASRRLAGTSYEQYFGPGTRLTVT.

The rearrangement uses TRBV5-4 and TRBJ2-3; D is unresolved. Deletions cut 0 bases from V and 0 bases from J, with 8 bases between. Germline lookup yields CDR1 SGHNT and CDR2 YYREEE (reference sequence). The CDR3 runs to 15 residues. CDR3 DNA sequence: TGTGCCAGCAGCTTGGATAGAGGAAGCACAGATACGCAGTATTTT. It is translated as CASSLDRGSTDTQYF.

The rearrangement uses TRBV28 and TRBJ1-2, with a possible D match to TRBD1 (5 bases). V dropped 6 bases and J dropped 2 bases, with 16 bases sitting between them. CDR3 length equals 15 residues. The V gene's germline CDR1 is MDHEN and CDR2 SYDVKM. Written as DNA, the CDR3 is TGTGCCAGCAGCTCGGGCGGGACGCGAAACTATGGCTACACCTTC. Its translation: CASSSGGTRNYGYTF.

This clone is categorized as medium-sized (0.01 to 0.1%). CDR3 sequence (DNA): TGTGCCAGTAGCAAAGGGACAGGCAATAGGGAGCTGTTTTTT. Protein sequence: CASSKGTGNRELFF. The chain couples TRBV19 to TRBJ2-2; TRBD1 matches at 8 bases. Looked up from germline, CDR1 is LNHDA and CDR2 is SQIVND (reference sequence). The CDR3 consists of 14 residues. The ends lost 6 bases at V and 9 bases at J; junction bases unmatched: 9.

This clone was recorded a few times. This chain links TRBV9 with TRBJ1-5; no reliable D call. Trimming pared 0 bases from V and 3 bases from J, leaving 4 bases between. The germline CDR1 and CDR2 sequences are SGDLS and YYNGEE. This CDR3 has 13 amino acids. CDR3 residues: CASSVGINQPQHF. The CDR3 DNA reads TGTGCCAGCAGCGTAGGAATCAATCAGCCCCAGCATTTT.

This clone appeared a few times. J is TRBJ1-1 and V is TRBV29-1, with 9 bases that match TRBD1. Germline V lookup: CDR1 SQVTM, CDR2 ANQGSEA. J lost 7 bases, V lost 6 bases, and 12 bases had no gene match. The CDR3 spans 14 residues. The CDR3 reads CSVEPQGAQGEAFF. For the CDR3, the DNA is TGCAGCGTCGAACCACAGGGGGCGCAAGGTGAAGCTTTCTTT.

This chain joins TRBV5-1 and TRBJ2-5, with D perhaps TRBD1 or TRBD2 (5 bases each). CDR1 and CDR2 from the germline V gene are SGHRS and YFSETQ. V was pared by 2 bases and J by 3 bases, with 14 bases between. CDR3 length: 15 amino acids. In DNA, the CDR3 is TGCGCCAGCAGCTTAGACGGGACGGCGGAAGAGACCCAGTACTTC. Amino acid sequence: CASSLDGTAEETQYF.

The J gene is TRBJ2-5, the V gene TRBV7-9; D is undetermined. CDR3 length equals 14 residues. Germline CDR1 reads SEHNR; CDR2 reads FQNEAQ (reference sequence). The V end lost 0 bases, the J end lost 11 bases, and 16 bases lay between the germline ends. The CDR3 coding sequence is TGTGCCAGCAGCTTAGCGAGCAGGAGCCCTGAGCAGTACTTC. Its protein product is CASSLASRSPEQYF.

This clone was seen a handful of times. V usage is TRBV15 and J usage is TRBJ2-2; 10 bases line up with TRBD2. CDR3 length: 17 amino acids. Germline loops: CDR1 LNHNV, CDR2 YYDKDF (reference sequence). The trim removed 0 bases at V and 5 bases at J, leaving 6 bases unmatched. The CDR3 coding sequence is TGTGCCACCAGCAGAGATTGGAGCGGGAGGGTTACCGGGGAGCTGTTTTTT. Encoded protein: CATSRDWSGRVTGELFF.

The chain recombines TRBV19 with TRBJ2-7; TRBD2 aligns across 15 bases. Trimming cost V 6 bases and J 4 bases; bases outside gene matches: 4. Germline CDR1 is LNHDA and CDR2 is SQIVND (reference sequence). This CDR3 spans 15 amino acids. CDR3: CASRGLAGGQYEQYF. CDR3 coding DNA: TGTGCCAGTAGGGGACTAGCGGGAGGACAGTACGAGCAGTACTTC.

The chain joins TRBV6-6 to TRBJ2-5; possibly TRBD2 for D (7 bases). The CDR3 is 15 amino acids. V lost 8 bases and J 7 bases, leaving 23 bases between the germline ends. Germline CDR1 and CDR2: MNHNY and SVGAGI (reference sequence). The CDR3 reads CASDKKGGETATQYF. CDR3 nucleotide sequence: TGTGCCAGCGATAAGAAGGGGGGGGAGACAGCGACCCAGTACTTC.

The J gene is TRBJ1-2, the V gene TRBV11-3, with TRBD1 identical over 9 bases. The ends lost 8 bases at V and 6 bases at J; junction bases unmatched: 7. Germline-derived CDR1 and CDR2 are SGHNT and YENEEA. This CDR3 has 13 amino acids. CDR3 DNA: TGTGCCAGCGAGGGACAGGGTACAAATGGCTACACCTTC. Protein sequence: CASEGQGTNGYTF.

In its sample, this clone is medium-sized (0.01 to 0.1%). This sequence joins TRBV6-5 and TRBJ1-2; D ambiguous. The CDR3 contains 13 residues. With 0 bases removed from V and 5 bases from J, the gap between germline ends came to 7 bases. Germline V lookup: CDR1 MNHEY, CDR2 SVGAGI. The CDR3 loop reads CASSYSERYGYTF. CDR3 DNA: TGTGCCAGCAGTTACTCAGAACGGTATGGCTACACCTTC.